This paragraph covers one TCR beta chain sequence. The antigen remains undetermined. This sample is drawn from a study of blood T cells in healthy people across ages. Together with a sample-barcoded 5' primer, a J-beta primer mix was included in a second PCR lasting roughly 6 to 12 cycles. TCRdb recomputed calls from the 5' RACE reads with MiXCR, one row per CDR3 protein. The data contain 600,000 to 850,000 distinct CDR3 sequences, roughly 43% of them singletons. Study-wide results and limits: Unsorted PBMCs ruled out conclusive naive versus antigen-experienced comparison.

The sequencing sample was made of blood. The origin of this receptor is a woman aged 55-70 years in good health.

In nucleotides, the CDR3 is TGTGCCAGCAGGACAGGGGTCGGGGGGCAGTACTTC. Translation: CASRTGVGGQYF. The chain is built from TRBV7-2 and TRBJ2-7; 8 bases agree with TRBD1. From germline, CDR1 is SGHTA and CDR2 FQGNSA. The CDR3 consists of 12 residues. V gave up 6 bases and J gave up 9 bases; unmatched junction bases: 7.